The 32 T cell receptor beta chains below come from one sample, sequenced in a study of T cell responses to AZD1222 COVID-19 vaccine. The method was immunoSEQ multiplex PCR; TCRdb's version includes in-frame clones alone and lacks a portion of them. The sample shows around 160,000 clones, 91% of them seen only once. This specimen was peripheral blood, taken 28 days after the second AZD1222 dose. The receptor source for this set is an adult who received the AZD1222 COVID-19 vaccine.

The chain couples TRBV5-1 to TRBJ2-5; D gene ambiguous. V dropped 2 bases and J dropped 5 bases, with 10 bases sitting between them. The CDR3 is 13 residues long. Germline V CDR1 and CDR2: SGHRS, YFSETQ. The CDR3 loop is CASSLPVEETQYF. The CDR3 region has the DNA TGCGCCAGCAGCTTACCTGTGGAGGAGACCCAGTACTTC.

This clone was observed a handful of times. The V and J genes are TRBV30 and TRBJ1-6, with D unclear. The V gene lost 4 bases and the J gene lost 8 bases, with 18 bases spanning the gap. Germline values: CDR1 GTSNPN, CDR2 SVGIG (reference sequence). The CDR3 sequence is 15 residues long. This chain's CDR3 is CAWKSAGGVYSPLHF. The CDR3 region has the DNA TGTGCCTGGAAATCAGCGGGCGGAGTCTATTCACCCCTCCACTTT.

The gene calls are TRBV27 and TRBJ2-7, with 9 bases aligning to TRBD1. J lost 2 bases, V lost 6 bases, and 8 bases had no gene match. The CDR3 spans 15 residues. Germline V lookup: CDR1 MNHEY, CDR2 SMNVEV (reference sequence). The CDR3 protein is CASRTGTGSPYEQYF. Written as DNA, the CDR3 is TGTGCCAGCAGAACCGGGACAGGGAGTCCCTACGAGCAGTACTTC.

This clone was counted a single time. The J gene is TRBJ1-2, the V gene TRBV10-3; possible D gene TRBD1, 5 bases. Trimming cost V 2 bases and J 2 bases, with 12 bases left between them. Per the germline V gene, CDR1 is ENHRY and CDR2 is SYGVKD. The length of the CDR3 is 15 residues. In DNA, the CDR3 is TGTGCCATCAGTGAGGGCCGACGGACAAACTATGGCTACACCTTC. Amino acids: CAISEGRRTNYGYTF.

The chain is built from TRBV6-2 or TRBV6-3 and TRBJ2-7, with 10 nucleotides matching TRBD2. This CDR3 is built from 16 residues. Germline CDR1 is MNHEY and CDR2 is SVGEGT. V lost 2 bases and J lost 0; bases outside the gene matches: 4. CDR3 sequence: CASSYGEREGSYEQYF. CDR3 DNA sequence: TGTGCCAGCAGTTACGGTGAGCGGGAGGGCTCCTACGAGCAGTACTTC.

The CDR3 nucleotides read TGTGCCTGGTATGCAGGGTTTACGCAGTATTTT. It encodes CAWYAGFTQYF. This chain uses TRBV30 with TRBJ2-3, with a weak D call TRBD1 (5 bases). Germline CDR1 reads GTSNPN; CDR2 reads SVGIG (reference sequence). V lost 5 bases and J lost 8, with 11 bases in between. The CDR3 is made up of 11 amino acids.

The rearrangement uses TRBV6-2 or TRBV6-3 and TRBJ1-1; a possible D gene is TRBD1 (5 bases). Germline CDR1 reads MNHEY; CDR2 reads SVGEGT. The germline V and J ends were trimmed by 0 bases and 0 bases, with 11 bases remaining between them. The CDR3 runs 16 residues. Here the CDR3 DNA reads TGTGCCAGCAGTTACTCCAGGGAGAACATGAACACTGAAGCTTTCTTT. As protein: CASSYSRENMNTEAFF.

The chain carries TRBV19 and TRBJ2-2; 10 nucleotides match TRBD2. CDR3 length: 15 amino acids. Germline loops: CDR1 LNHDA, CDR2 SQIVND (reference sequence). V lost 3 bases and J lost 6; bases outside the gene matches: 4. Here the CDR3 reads CASSILAGDSGELFF. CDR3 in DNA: TGTGCCAGTAGTATCCTAGCGGGGGACTCCGGGGAGCTGTTTTTT. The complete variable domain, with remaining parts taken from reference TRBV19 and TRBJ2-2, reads DGGITQSPKYLFRKEGQNVTLSCEQNLNHDAMYWYRQDPGQGLRLIYYSQIVNDFQKGDIAEGYSVSREKKESFPLTVTSAQKNPTAFYLCASSILAGDSGELFFGEGSRLTVL.

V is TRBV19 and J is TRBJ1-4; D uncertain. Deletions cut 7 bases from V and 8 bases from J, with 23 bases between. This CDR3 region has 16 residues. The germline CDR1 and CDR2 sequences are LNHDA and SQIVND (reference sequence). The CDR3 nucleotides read TGTGCCAGTACCAATACCGACATGGCGCGAGGGGAAAAACTGTTTTTT. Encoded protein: CASTNTDMARGEKLFF.

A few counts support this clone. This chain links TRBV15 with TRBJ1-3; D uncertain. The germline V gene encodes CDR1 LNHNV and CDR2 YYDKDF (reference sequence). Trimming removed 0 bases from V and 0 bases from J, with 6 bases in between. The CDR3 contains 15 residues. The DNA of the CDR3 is TGTGCCACCAGCAGAGATCGGGGCTCTGGAAACACCATATATTTT. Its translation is CATSRDRGSGNTIYF.

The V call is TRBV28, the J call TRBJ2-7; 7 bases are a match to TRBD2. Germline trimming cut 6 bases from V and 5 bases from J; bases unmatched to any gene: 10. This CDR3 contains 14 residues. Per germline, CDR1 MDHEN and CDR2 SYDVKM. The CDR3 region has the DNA TGTGCCAGCAGCCCGCGGCGGGAGCCCCACGAGCAGTACTTC. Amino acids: CASSPRREPHEQYF. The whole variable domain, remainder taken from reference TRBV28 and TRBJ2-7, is DVKVTQSSRYLVKRTGEKVFLECVQDMDHENMFWYRQDPGLGLRLIYFSYDVKMKEKGDIPEGYSVSREKKERFSLILESASTNQTSMYLCASSPRREPHEQYFGPGTRLTVT.

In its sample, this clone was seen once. CDR3 coding DNA: TGTGCCAGCAGCTTAACAAGGACAGGGGGGGCCTACAATGAGCAGTTCTTC. It yields the protein CASSLTRTGGAYNEQFF. V usage is TRBV7-3 and J usage is TRBJ2-1; 10 bases fit TRBD1. This CDR3 spans 17 amino acids. The germline CDR1 and CDR2 sequences are SGHTA and FQGTGA. With 0 bases clipped from V and 2 bases from J, the junction kept 4 bases outside the gene matches.

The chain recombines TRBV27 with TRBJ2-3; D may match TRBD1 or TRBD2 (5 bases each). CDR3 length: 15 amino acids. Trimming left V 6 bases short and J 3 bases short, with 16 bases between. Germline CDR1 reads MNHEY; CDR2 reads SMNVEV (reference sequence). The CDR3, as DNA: TGTGCCAGCAGCTTACTAGGGGTTCGGACAGATACGCAGTATTTT. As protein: CASSLLGVRTDTQYF.

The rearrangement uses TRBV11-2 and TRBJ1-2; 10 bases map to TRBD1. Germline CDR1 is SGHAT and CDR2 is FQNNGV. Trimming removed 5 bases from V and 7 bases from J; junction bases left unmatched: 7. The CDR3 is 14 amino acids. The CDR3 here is CASSTLGQGIGYTF. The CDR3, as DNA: TGTGCCAGCAGCACCCTGGGACAGGGGATTGGCTACACCTTC.

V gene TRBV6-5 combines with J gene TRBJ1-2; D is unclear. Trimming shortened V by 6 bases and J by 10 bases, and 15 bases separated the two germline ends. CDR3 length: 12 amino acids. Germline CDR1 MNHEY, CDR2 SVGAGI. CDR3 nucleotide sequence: TGTGCCAGCAGAAAGGCCCCCGATTTCTACACCTTC. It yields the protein CASRKAPDFYTF.

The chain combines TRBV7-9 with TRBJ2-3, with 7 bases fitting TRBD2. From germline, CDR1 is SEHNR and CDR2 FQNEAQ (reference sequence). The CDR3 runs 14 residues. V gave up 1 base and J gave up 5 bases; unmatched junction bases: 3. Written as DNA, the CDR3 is TGTGCCAGCAGCTTAGTCAGGGAGGGAGATACGCAGTATTTT. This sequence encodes CASSLVREGDTQYF.

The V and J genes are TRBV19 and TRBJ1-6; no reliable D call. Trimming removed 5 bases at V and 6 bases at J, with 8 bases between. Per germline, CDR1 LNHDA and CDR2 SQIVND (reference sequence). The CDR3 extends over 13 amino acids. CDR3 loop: CASSQQTNSPLHF. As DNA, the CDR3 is TGTGCCAGTAGTCAACAGACTAATTCACCCCTCCACTTT.

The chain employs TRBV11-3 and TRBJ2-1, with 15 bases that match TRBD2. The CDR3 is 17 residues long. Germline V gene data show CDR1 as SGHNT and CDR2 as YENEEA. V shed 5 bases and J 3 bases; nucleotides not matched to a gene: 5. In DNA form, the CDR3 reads TGTGCCAGCAGCCTGGGACTAGCGGGAGGCTTCTACAATGAGCAGTTCTTC. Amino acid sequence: CASSLGLAGGFYNEQFF.

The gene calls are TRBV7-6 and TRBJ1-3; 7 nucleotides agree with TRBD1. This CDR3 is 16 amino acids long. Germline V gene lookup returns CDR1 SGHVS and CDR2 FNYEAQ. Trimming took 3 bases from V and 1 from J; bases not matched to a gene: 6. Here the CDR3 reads CASSLSGGASGNTIYF. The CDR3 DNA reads TGTGCCAGCAGCTTGTCAGGGGGGGCGTCTGGAAACACCATATATTTT.

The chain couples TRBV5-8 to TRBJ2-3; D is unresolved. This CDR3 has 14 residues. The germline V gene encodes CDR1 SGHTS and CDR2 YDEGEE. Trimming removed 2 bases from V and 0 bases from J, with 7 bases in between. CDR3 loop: CASSLRESTDTQYF. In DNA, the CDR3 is TGTGCCAGCAGCTTACGCGAGAGCACAGATACGCAGTATTTT.

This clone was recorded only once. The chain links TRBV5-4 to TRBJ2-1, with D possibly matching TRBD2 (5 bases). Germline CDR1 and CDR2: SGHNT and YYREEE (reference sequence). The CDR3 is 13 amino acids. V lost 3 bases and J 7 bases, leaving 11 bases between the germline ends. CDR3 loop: CASSYPDFNEQFF. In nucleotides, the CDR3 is TGTGCCAGCAGCTACCCGGACTTTAATGAGCAGTTCTTC.

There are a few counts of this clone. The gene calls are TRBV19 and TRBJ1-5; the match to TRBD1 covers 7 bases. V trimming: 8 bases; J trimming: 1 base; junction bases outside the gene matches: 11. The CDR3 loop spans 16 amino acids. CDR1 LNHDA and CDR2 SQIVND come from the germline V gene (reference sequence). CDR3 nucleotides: TGTGCCAGTGGCCTCGGACAGGTCGGGAGCAATCAGCCCCAGCATTTT. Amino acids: CASGLGQVGSNQPQHF.

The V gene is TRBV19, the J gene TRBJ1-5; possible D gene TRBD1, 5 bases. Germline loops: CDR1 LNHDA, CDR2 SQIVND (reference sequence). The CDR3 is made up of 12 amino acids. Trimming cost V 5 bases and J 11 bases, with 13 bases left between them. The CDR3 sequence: CASSQGPLAQHF. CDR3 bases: TGTGCCAGTAGTCAGGGTCCTTTGGCCCAGCATTTT.

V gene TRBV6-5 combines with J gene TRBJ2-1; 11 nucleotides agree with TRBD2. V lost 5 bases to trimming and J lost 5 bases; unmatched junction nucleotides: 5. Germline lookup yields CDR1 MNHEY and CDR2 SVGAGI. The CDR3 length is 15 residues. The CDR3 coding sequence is TGTGCCAGCAGTAGACCGGGACTAGCGGACAATGAGCAGTTCTTC. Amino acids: CASSRPGLADNEQFF.

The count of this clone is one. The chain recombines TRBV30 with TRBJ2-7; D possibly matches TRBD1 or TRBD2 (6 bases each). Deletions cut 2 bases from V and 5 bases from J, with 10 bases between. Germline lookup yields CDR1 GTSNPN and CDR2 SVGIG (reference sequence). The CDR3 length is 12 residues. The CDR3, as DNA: TGTGCCTGGAGTCCGGGGGCTGACGAGCAGTACTTC. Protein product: CAWSPGADEQYF.

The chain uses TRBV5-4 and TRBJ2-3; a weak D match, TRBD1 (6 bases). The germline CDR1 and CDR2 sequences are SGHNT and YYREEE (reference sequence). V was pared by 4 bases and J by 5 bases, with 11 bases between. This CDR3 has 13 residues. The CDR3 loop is CASSHNREDTQYF. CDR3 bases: TGTGCCAGCAGCCACAACAGGGAAGATACGCAGTATTTT.

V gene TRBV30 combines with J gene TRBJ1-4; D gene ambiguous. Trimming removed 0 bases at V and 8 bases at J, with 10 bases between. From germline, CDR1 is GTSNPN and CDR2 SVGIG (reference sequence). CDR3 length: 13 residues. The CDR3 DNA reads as TGTGCCTGGAGTGTTAGGGTTAAAGAAAAACTGTTTTTT. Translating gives CAWSVRVKEKLFF.

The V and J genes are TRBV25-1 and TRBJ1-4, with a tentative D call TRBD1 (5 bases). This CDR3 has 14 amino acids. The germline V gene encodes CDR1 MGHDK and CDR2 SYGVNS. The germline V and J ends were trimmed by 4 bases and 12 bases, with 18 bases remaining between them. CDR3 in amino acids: CASSGFWGTGELFF. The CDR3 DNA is TGTGCCAGCAGTGGGTTCTGGGGCACGGGGGAACTGTTTTTT.

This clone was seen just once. The CDR3 region has the DNA TGTGCCAGCAGCTTATACGGGTCCTACAATGAGCAGTTCTTC. As protein: CASSLYGSYNEQFF. The genes are TRBV5-6 and TRBJ2-1; no definite D call. The V end lost 2 bases, the J end lost 1 base, and 7 bases lay between the germline ends. CDR1 SGHDT and CDR2 YYEEEE come from the germline V gene. The CDR3 runs to 14 residues.

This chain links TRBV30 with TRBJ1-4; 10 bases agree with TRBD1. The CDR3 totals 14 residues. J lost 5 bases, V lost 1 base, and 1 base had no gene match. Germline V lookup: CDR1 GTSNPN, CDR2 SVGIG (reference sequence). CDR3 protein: CAWSEGQGNEKLFF. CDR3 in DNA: TGTGCCTGGAGTGAGGGACAGGGGAATGAAAAACTGTTTTTT.

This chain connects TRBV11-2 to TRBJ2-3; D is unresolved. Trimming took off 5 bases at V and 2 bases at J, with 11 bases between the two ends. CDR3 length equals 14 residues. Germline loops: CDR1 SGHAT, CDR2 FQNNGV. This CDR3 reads CASSLSRNTDTQYF. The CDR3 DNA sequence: TGTGCCAGCAGCCTTAGTCGGAACACAGATACGCAGTATTTT.

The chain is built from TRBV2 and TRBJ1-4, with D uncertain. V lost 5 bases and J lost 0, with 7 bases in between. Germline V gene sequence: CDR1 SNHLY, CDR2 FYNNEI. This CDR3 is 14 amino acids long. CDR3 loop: CASSPSATNEKLFF. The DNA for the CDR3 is TGTGCCAGCAGTCCGTCTGCAACTAATGAAAAACTGTTTTTT. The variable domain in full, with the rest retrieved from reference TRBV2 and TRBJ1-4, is EPEVTQTPSHQVTQMGQEVILRCVPISNHLYFYWYRQILGQKVEFLVSFYNNEISEKSEIFDDQFSVERPDGSNFTLKIRSTKLEDSAMYFCASSPSATNEKLFFGSGTQLSVL.